This T cell receptor beta chain was captured in a study of immune heterogeneity within non-small cell lung tumors. Study-level findings and limits: High-frequency T-cell receptor beta clonotypes were largely distinct between individual patients.

Template came from bulk tumor genomic DNA, at 600 ng per sample. Multiple biopsies spaced far apart were taken from each primary tumor during surgery. Undergoing curative surgery were patients whose non-small cell lung cancer was untreated and newly diagnosed. Details on this clonotype: No antigen is known for it. This may be a read error: a much more frequent sequence differs by one nucleotide.

With 32 V and 13 J primers, multiplex PCR amplified the TCR beta CDR3. From the multiplex PCR reads, TCRdb called clonotypes with MiXCR, one entry per CDR3 protein. The repertoire holds some 31,000 distinct CDR3 sequences, approximately 30% seen once, with about 4% in the top ten. The material sequenced was lung tumor tissue. The clonotype was recovered from a man in his forties or fifties with non-small cell lung cancer.

The CDR3 DNA sequence: TGCGCCAGCAGTCAAGGGGGCAGCTATGGCTACACCTTC. It codes for CASSQGGSYGYTF. The chain couples TRBV5-1 to TRBJ1-2, with 7 positions matching TRBD1. CDR1 and CDR2 (germline): SGHRS, YFSETQ. CDR3 length: 13 residues. V gave up 5 bases and J gave up 4 bases; unmatched junction bases: 5.